One TCR beta chain is described in this entry. Antigen unknown. The entry originates in a study of somatic mutations in cytotoxic T cells in rheumatoid arthritis. The investigators isolated CD4+ and CD8+ cells by positive magnetic bead selection and checked their purity by flow cytometry. Germline CDR1 and CDR2: MNHEY and SMNVEV (reference sequence). The CDR3 has 14 amino acids. The ends were cut back, 2 bases at V and 13 bases at J, with 15 bases in the middle. Study-wide results and limits: Rheumatoid arthritis patients showed slight TRBV07 underrepresentation, and this was not adjusted for multiple comparisons. The top CD8+ clone topped 20% of CD8+ cells in about an eighth of the roughly 60 patients. Within the rheumatoid arthritis patients, CD8+ clonality went up as age increased (Spearman r=0.49). The same was not true of the healthy controls.

Method: immunoSEQ multiplex PCR; TCRdb's copy keeps in-frame clones and lacks some. Of 15,000 to 20,000 clones detected, roughly 70% appear once; the ten largest clones hold approximately 20%. The receptor comes from a woman aged 55 to 70 in good health. The specimen was CD8+ T cells sorted from blood. The rearrangement uses TRBV27 and TRBJ1-6; possibly TRBD1 for D (6 bases). The CDR3 DNA reads as TGTGCCAGCAGTTTAGACAGGTTTACGCGCCCCCTCCACTTT. As protein: CASSLDRFTRPLHF.